The 20 T cell receptor beta chains below all came from one sample that was sequenced in a study of T cells in Graves' hyperthyroidism and ophthalmopathy. There were TCR beta CDR3 regions amplified from RNA transcripts. First-round RT-PCR with HTBI primers amplified the TCR CDR3 region. TCRdb fed the multiplex PCR reads into MiXCR, producing one record per CDR3 protein. The sample includes more than 300,000 distinct CDR3 sequences, approximately 18% of them seen just once. The sequencing sample was made of blood. The source is a woman between 25 and 40 years old with Graves' hyperthyroidism that later progressed to Graves' ophthalmopathy.

There are many counts of this clonotype. The chain carries TRBV25-1 and TRBJ2-5; perhaps TRBD1 as D (5 bases). This CDR3 has 17 residues. The germline gives CDR1 MGHDK, CDR2 SYGVNS. Trimming shortened V by 7 bases and J by 3 bases, and 24 bases separated the two germline ends. CDR3 sequence: CASKAITAGGAKETQYF. CDR3 coding DNA: TGTGCCAGCAAAGCAATTACAGCAGGTGGGGCCAAAGAGACCCAGTACTTC. Looking up the rest from reference TRBV25-1 and TRBJ2-5 gives the full variable domain: EADIYQTPRYLVIGTGKKITLECSQTMGHDKMYWYQQDPGMELHLIHYSYGVNSTEKGDLSSESTVSRIRTEHFPLTLESARPSHTSQYLCASKAITAGGAKETQYFGPGTRLLVL.

The chain has TRBV6-2 or TRBV6-3 and TRBJ2-4; 12 bases are shared with TRBD1. The V gene end was trimmed by 8 bases and the J gene end by 6 bases; junction bases not matched to a gene: 14. The CDR3 runs to 17 residues. Germline V lookup: CDR1 MNHEY, CDR2 SVGEGT. CDR3: CASAKGTGGATGNIQYF. CDR3 coding DNA: TGTGCCAGCGCTAAGGGGACAGGGGGCGCGACGGGAAACATTCAGTACTTC.

The table lists this clonotype with a few counts. A much larger clone differs from this one at a single base, so this may be a read error. The V gene is TRBV2, the J gene TRBJ2-3, with 9 bases matching TRBD2. Trimming at V came to 6 bases and at J to 2 bases, leaving 3 bases not matched to a gene. From germline, CDR1 is SNHLY and CDR2 FYNNEI. The CDR3 runs to 14 residues. CDR3 coding DNA: TGTGCCAGCAGGACTAGCGGCAACACAGATACGCAGTATTTT. Translation gives CASRTSGNTDTQYF.

This clonotype has a count of ten or more. The V gene is TRBV28, the J gene TRBJ1-5; D is unclear. Germline V gives CDR1 MDHEN, CDR2 SYDVKM. The V end was cut by 4 bases, the J end by 6 bases, with 4 bases between. The CDR3 extends over 11 amino acids. The CDR3 protein is CASSYRQPQHF. The CDR3 DNA is TGTGCCAGCAGTTACCGTCAGCCCCAGCATTTT.

The table lists this clonotype with many counts. The V call is TRBV30, the J call TRBJ1-5; D may be TRBD1 (5 bases). The V gene's germline CDR1 is GTSNPN and CDR2 SVGIG (reference sequence). This CDR3 spans 12 amino acids. The V end lost 3 bases, the J end lost 2 bases, and 5 bases lay between the germline ends. CDR3 bases: TGTGCCTGGAGCAGGGGCAATCAGCCCCAGCATTTT. Translation: CAWSRGNQPQHF.

This clonotype has a handful of counts. The V and J genes are TRBV19 and TRBJ1-5, with D perhaps TRBD1 (5 bases). The CDR3 length is 16 residues. From germline, CDR1 is LNHDA and CDR2 SQIVND (reference sequence). The V end lost 1 base, the J end lost 2 bases, and 12 bases lay between the germline ends. The DNA for the CDR3 is TGTGCCAGTAGTATAGTGGGGGAATTGGGCAATCAGCCCCAGCATTTT. Residues: CASSIVGELGNQPQHF.

This clonotype was counted a few times. V is TRBV6-1 and J is TRBJ1-5; no clear D gene. Germline CDR1 reads MNHNS; CDR2 reads SASEGT. V lost 6 bases and J 6 bases, leaving 12 bases between the germline ends. This CDR3 is built from 13 residues. The CDR3 DNA follows: TGTGCCAGCAGCCCATCCGCGGCTCAGCCCCAGCATTTT. Translation: CASSPSAAQPQHF.

As to this clonotype: The junction does not match germline at one end; this may be a read error. The chain has TRBV5-1 and TRBJ2-1; 8 nucleotides match TRBD2. The CDR3 runs to 17 residues. Looked up from germline, CDR1 is SGHRS and CDR2 is YFSETQ. CDR3 DNA sequence: TGTGCCAGCAGCCTCCGGTCGGGGGGGAGCTCCTACAATGAGCAGTTCTTC. Its translation is CASSLRSGGSSYNEQFF.

This clonotype was detected many times. J is TRBJ2-1 and V is TRBV11-3; D ambiguous. This CDR3 is built from 13 residues. The V end was cut by 5 bases, the J end by 7 bases, with 12 bases between. Germline loops: CDR1 SGHNT, CDR2 YENEEA. CDR3 coding DNA: TGTGCCAGCAGCCCAACTCATGAGAATGAGCAGTTCTTC. This encodes CASSPTHENEQFF.

The chain is built from TRBV28 and TRBJ1-3, with D perhaps matching TRBD1 (5 bases). This CDR3 spans 13 amino acids. Trimming removed 7 bases at V and 8 bases at J, with 15 bases between. Germline lookup yields CDR1 MDHEN and CDR2 SYDVKM. CDR3 DNA: TGTGCCAGCAACCTGAGGAGGGACCACACCATATATTTT. Protein: CASNLRRDHTIYF.

This clonotype was seen repeatedly, ten times or more. J is TRBJ2-5 and V is TRBV12-3 or TRBV12-4; D gene ambiguous. V lost 5 bases and J lost 2, with 9 bases in between. The CDR3 runs 13 residues. In DNA form, the CDR3 reads TGTGCCAGCAGTACCGACACACAAGAGACCCAGTACTTC. Encoded protein: CASSTDTQETQYF.

This clonotype has only a few counts. The V call is TRBV19, the J call TRBJ2-5, with no clear D. Germline assignment: CDR1 LNHDA and CDR2 SQIVND (reference sequence). The length of the CDR3 is 11 residues. Deletions cut 7 bases from V and 5 bases from J, with 8 bases between. The CDR3 coding sequence is TGTGCCAGTACGGCCGAGGAGACCCAGTACTTC. It translates to CASTAEETQYF.

The genes are TRBV5-4 and TRBJ2-1; perhaps D is TRBD1 or TRBD2 (5 bases each). CDR1 is SGHNT and CDR2 is YYREEE in the germline V gene (reference sequence). The CDR3 loop spans 16 amino acids. Trimming stripped 4 bases from V and 4 bases from J, with 18 bases between. This CDR3 reads CASSTDDRDYYNEQFF. The CDR3 coding sequence is TGTGCCAGCAGCACAGACGACAGAGACTATTACAATGAGCAGTTCTTC.

This clonotype appeared a few times. The V gene is TRBV29-1, the J gene TRBJ1-1; TRBD1 is a possible D gene (5 bases). Germline CDR1 is SQVTM and CDR2 is ANQGSEA. The CDR3 is 13 residues long. Trimming removed 6 bases from V and 3 bases from J, with 14 bases in between. As DNA, the CDR3 is TGCAGCGTCTACAGGTCGGTGGACACTGAAGCTTTCTTT. Protein sequence: CSVYRSVDTEAFF.

The chain couples TRBV3-1 to TRBJ1-1; the D is unclear. CDR3 length equals 15 residues. Germline V gives CDR1 LGHDT, CDR2 YNNKEL (reference sequence). V was clipped by 1 base and J by 1 base, with 10 bases between them. As DNA, the CDR3 is TGTGCCAGCAGCCAAGGTCACCTAACGAACACTGAAGCTTTCTTT. It yields the protein CASSQGHLTNTEAFF.

This clonotype was detected ten times or more. The V call is TRBV12-3 or TRBV12-4, the J call TRBJ1-6, with no clear D. The V end was cut by 7 bases, the J end by 7 bases, with 8 bases between. This CDR3 is built from 12 residues. The CDR3 coding sequence is TGTGCCAGCAACGGTGGGAATTCACCCCTCCACTTT. Its protein product is CASNGGNSPLHF.

This clonotype was recorded at least ten times. CDR3 nucleotides: TGCAGTGCTAGAGCCGCCGCAGGGGACAGGGTTGCTGGGGCCAACGTCCTGACTTTC. It specifies CSARAAAGDRVAGANVLTF. V gene TRBV20-1 combines with J gene TRBJ2-6; 9 bases align to TRBD1. This CDR3 contains 19 residues. Germline CDR1 DFQATT, CDR2 SNEGSKA (reference sequence). After removal of 1 base from V and 2 bases from J, the junction contained 12 bases not matched to a gene.

This clonotype appeared many times. CDR3 sequence reads: CSARDWTATYTEAFF. The CDR3 nucleotides read TGCAGTGCTAGAGATTGGACAGCTACCTACACTGAAGCTTTCTTT. V is TRBV20-1 and J is TRBJ1-1; possibly TRBD1 for D (6 bases). The V gene's germline CDR1 is DFQATT and CDR2 SNEGSKA (reference sequence). This CDR3 has 15 amino acids. The V end lost 0 bases, the J end lost 3 bases, and 14 bases lay between the germline ends.

This chain links TRBV24-1 with TRBJ1-5; D may be TRBD1 (6 bases). The V end lost 5 bases, the J end lost 6 bases, and 13 bases lay between the germline ends. The germline V gene has CDR1 KGHDR and CDR2 SFDVKD. The CDR3 contains 14 residues. CDR3 in amino acids: CATSAAGAAQPQHF. The CDR3 region has the DNA TGTGCCACCAGTGCGGCAGGGGCTGCTCAGCCCCAGCATTTT.

CDR3 in DNA: TGTGCCACCAGTGATTGGGGAGTGGACACCGGGGAGCTGTTTTTT. Translating it yields CATSDWGVDTGELFF. The chain recombines TRBV24-1 with TRBJ2-2; a possible D gene is TRBD2 (5 bases). CDR1 KGHDR and CDR2 SFDVKD come from the germline V gene. CDR3 length: 15 amino acids. V lost 2 bases, J lost 3 bases, and 9 bases lay in between.